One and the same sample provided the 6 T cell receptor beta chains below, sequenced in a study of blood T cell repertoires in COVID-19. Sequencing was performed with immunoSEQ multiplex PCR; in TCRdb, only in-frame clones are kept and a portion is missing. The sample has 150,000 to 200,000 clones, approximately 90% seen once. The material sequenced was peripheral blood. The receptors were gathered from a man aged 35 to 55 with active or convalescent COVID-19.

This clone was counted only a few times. This chain's CDR3 is CASSLVPSGDLTSTDTQYF. Written as DNA, the CDR3 is TGTGCCAGCAGCTTGGTGCCTAGCGGGGACCTTACTAGCACAGATACGCAGTATTTT. The chain links TRBV5-5 to TRBJ2-3; TRBD2 aligns across 9 bases. Unmatched junction bases numbered 11, after V lost 0 bases and J lost 0 bases. The CDR3 sequence is 19 residues long. Germline V gene data show CDR1 as SGHKS and CDR2 as YYEKEE (reference sequence).

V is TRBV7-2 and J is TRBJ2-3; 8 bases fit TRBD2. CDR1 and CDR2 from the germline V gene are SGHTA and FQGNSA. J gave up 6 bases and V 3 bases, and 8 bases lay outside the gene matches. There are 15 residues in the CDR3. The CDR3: CASSFRRGAVDTQYF. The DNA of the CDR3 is TGTGCCAGCAGCTTTCGGCGGGGGGCCGTGGATACGCAGTATTTT.

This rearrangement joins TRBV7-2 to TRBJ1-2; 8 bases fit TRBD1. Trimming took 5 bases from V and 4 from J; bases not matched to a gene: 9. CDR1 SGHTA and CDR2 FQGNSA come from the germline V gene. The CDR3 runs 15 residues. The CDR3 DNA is TGTGCCAGCAGCCCTGGACAGGGTTCGTTCTATGGCTACACCTTC. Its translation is CASSPGQGSFYGYTF.

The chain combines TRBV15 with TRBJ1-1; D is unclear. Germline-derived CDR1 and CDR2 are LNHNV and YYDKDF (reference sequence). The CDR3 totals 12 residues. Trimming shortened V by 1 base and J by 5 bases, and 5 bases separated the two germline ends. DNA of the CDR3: TGTGCCACCAGCAGAGCAGGAACTGAAGCTTTCTTT. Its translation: CATSRAGTEAFF.

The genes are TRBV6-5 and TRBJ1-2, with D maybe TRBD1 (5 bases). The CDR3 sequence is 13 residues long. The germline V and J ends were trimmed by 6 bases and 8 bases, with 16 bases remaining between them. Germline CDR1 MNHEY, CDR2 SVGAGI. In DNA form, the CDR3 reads TGTGCCAGCAGGGATTCGGGGGTCCGGGGCTACACCTTC. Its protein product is CASRDSGVRGYTF.

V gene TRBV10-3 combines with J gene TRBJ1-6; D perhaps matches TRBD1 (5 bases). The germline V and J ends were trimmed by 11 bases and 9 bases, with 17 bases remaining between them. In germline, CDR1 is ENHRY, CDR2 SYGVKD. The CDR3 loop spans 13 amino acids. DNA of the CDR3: TGTGCCTCGGGGGAAGGGGAGAGTTCACCCCTCCACTTT. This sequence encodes CASGEGESSPLHF.